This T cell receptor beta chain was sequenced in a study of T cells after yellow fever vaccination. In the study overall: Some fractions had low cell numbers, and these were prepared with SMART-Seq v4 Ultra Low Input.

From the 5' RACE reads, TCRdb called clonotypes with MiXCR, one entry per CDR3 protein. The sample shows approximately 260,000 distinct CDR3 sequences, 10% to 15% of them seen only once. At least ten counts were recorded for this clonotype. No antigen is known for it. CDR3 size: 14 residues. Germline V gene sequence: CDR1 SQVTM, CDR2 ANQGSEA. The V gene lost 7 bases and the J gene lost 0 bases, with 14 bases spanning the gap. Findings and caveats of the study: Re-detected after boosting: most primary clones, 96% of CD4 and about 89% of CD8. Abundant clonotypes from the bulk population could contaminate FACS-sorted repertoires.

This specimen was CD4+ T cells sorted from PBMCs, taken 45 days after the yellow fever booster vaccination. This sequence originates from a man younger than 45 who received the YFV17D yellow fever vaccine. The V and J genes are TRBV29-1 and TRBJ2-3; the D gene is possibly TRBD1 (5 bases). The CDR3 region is CSGDASGSTDTQYF. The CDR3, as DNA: TGCAGCGGTGACGCCTCAGGGAGCACAGATACGCAGTATTTT.